Each of the 21 T cell receptor beta chains below was sequenced from the same sample in a study of blood T cell repertoires in COVID-19. The protocol was immunoSEQ multiplex PCR, while the TCRdb copy is restricted to in-frame clones and leaves out a portion. The repertoire holds some 150,000 clones, around four fifths seen once, with around 6.5% in the top ten. Sequenced sample: PBMCs or T cells enriched from blood (not recorded which). The source is a woman aged 40 to 50 who had recovered from COVID-19.

The chain links TRBV19 to TRBJ2-3; D is perhaps TRBD2 (6 bases). The CDR3 is 17 residues long. The V end lost 5 bases, the J end lost 3 bases, and 21 bases lay between the germline ends. Germline CDR1 and CDR2: LNHDA and SQIVND (reference sequence). CDR3 nucleotides: TGTGCCAGTAGTCCCTCCCTCCTTAGCGGAGCAACAGATACGCAGTATTTT. Its translation: CASSPSLLSGATDTQYF.

The CDR3 DNA is TGTGCCAGCAGCCCAACCCCCGGGACTAGCGGGGGTAATATTATCAATGAGCAGTTCTTC. The encoded protein is CASSPTPGTSGGNIINEQFF. The chain combines TRBV11-3 with TRBJ2-1, with TRBD2 matching 14 bases. The germline gives CDR1 SGHNT, CDR2 YENEEA. This CDR3 is 20 amino acids long. The V segment lost 5 bases and the J segment 6 bases; nucleotides outside the gene matches: 18.

This clone has a single count. This rearrangement joins TRBV29-1 to TRBJ2-5; 11 nucleotides match TRBD2. CDR1 is SQVTM, CDR2 ANQGSEA, per germline. Germline trimming cut 6 bases from V and 7 bases from J; bases unmatched to any gene: 13. The CDR3 runs to 15 residues. The CDR3 loop reads CSVSGTSGPLGTQYF. In DNA, the CDR3 is TGCAGCGTGTCCGGGACTAGCGGCCCCTTAGGGACCCAGTACTTC. Full variable domain (outside the CDR3, taken from reference TRBV29-1 and TRBJ2-5): SAVISQKPSRDICQRGTSLTIQCQVDSQVTMMFWYRQQPGQSLTLIATANQGSEATYESGFVIDKFPISRPNLTFSTLTVSNMSPEDSSIYLCSVSGTSGPLGTQYFGPGTRLLVL.

The chain joins TRBV24-1 to TRBJ2-3; TRBD2 is a possible D gene (5 bases). This CDR3 has 17 residues. The V end was cut by 8 bases, the J end by 4 bases, with 24 bases between. From germline, CDR1 is KGHDR and CDR2 SFDVKD. The CDR3 nucleotides are TGTGCCACCATAGTTTGGGCGGGCACCGAAATCGCAGATACGCAGTATTTT. Its protein product is CATIVWAGTEIADTQYF.

The sample holds one count of this clone. The CDR3 bases are TGTGCCAGCAGGAGCGGGAGGGCCGGGTCAGATACGCAGTATTTT. Its protein is CASRSGRAGSDTQYF. The chain carries TRBV6-5 and TRBJ2-3, with 10 bases fitting TRBD2. Germline V gene data show CDR1 as MNHEY and CDR2 as SVGAGI. This CDR3 has 15 residues. V lost 6 bases to trimming and J lost 4 bases; unmatched junction nucleotides: 7.

V and J are TRBV24-1 and TRBJ2-7; TRBD2 aligns across 7 bases. The CDR3 contains 16 residues. J lost 3 bases, V lost 3 bases, and 10 bases had no gene match. The germline V gene has CDR1 KGHDR and CDR2 SFDVKD. The CDR3 region is CATSDPLRESLYEQYF. CDR3 nucleotide sequence: TGTGCCACCAGTGATCCGCTGCGGGAGAGCCTCTACGAGCAGTACTTC.

V and J are TRBV4-1 and TRBJ2-1; D remains unclear. Germline V lookup: CDR1 MGHRA, CDR2 YSYEKL. CDR3 length: 15 residues. V lost 3 bases, J lost 0 bases, and 9 bases lay in between. The CDR3 sequence is CASSQVAYSYNEQFF. In DNA, the CDR3 is TGCGCCAGCAGCCAGGTAGCCTACTCCTACAATGAGCAGTTCTTC.

The chain employs TRBV6-4 and TRBJ2-1, with 8 bases identical to TRBD2. This CDR3 region has 15 residues. V was pared by 5 bases and J by 7 bases, with 10 bases of the junction left unmatched. Germline V gives CDR1 MRHNA, CDR2 SNTAGT. The CDR3 here is CASSPRAGVGNEQFF. For the CDR3, the DNA is TGTGCCAGCAGTCCTCGAGCGGGAGTGGGGAATGAGCAGTTCTTC.

The genes are TRBV9 and TRBJ2-1, with D unresolved. Germline CDR1 reads SGDLS; CDR2 reads YYNGEE. This CDR3 contains 14 residues. Trimming pared 0 bases from V and 4 bases from J, leaving 8 bases between. The CDR3 loop reads CASSVGREYNEQFF. The CDR3 DNA reads TGTGCCAGCAGCGTAGGTCGAGAATACAATGAGCAGTTCTTC.

This sequence joins TRBV28 and TRBJ1-5, with TRBD1 as a possible D gene (6 bases). V was clipped by 4 bases and J by 0 bases, with 13 bases between them. This CDR3 is 16 amino acids long. Germline V gene lookup returns CDR1 MDHEN and CDR2 SYDVKM. This chain's CDR3 is CASSSDSLHSNQPQHF. For the CDR3, the DNA is TGTGCCAGCAGTTCGGACAGTCTCCATAGCAATCAGCCCCAGCATTTT.

The chain couples TRBV5-1 to TRBJ2-2; D perhaps matches TRBD1 (6 bases). This CDR3 is 17 amino acids long. With 0 bases removed from V and 2 bases from J, the gap between germline ends came to 14 bases. Germline CDR1 reads SGHRS; CDR2 reads YFSETQ. In DNA form, the CDR3 reads TGCGCCAGCAGCTTGGCCGTTGTGGACAGCAACACCGGGGAGCTGTTTTTT. Its protein is CASSLAVVDSNTGELFF.

This sequence joins TRBV5-4 and TRBJ2-2, with TRBD1 as a possible D gene (6 bases). CDR1 and CDR2 (germline): SGHNT, YYREEE (reference sequence). Trimming took off 3 bases at V and 1 base at J, with 13 bases between the two ends. The CDR3 totals 16 residues. CDR3 nucleotides: TGTGCCAGCAGCTCCTTGGACAGCGAGAACACCGGGGAGCTGTTTTTT. It yields the protein CASSSLDSENTGELFF.

This sequence joins TRBV11-2 and TRBJ2-5; TRBD1 aligns across 8 bases. CDR3 length: 17 residues. The junction had 11 bases not matched to a gene; V was cut back by 3 bases and J by 2 bases. Germline V gene sequence: CDR1 SGHAT, CDR2 FQNNGV. The CDR3 loop reads CASSLGWTGQRQETQYF. CDR3 coding DNA: TGTGCCAGCAGCTTGGGGTGGACAGGGCAGAGACAAGAGACCCAGTACTTC. The full variable domain, completed using reference TRBV11-2 and TRBJ2-5, is EAGVAQSPRYKIIEKRQSVAFWCNPISGHATLYWYQQILGQGPKLLIQFQNNGVVDDSQLPKDRFSAERLKGVDSTLKIQPAKLEDSAVYLCASSLGWTGQRQETQYFGPGTRLLVL.

In DNA form, the CDR3 reads TGTGCCAGCAGCTTAGAGTTGGGGGCCCCTTACGAGCAGTACTTC. Amino acids: CASSLELGAPYEQYF. This chain links TRBV11-2 with TRBJ2-7; tentatively, D is TRBD1 (6 bases). The CDR3 spans 15 residues. Trimming took off 0 bases at V and 4 bases at J, with 13 bases between the two ends. Germline CDR1 and CDR2: SGHAT and FQNNGV.

The chain recombines TRBV19 with TRBJ1-6; D uncertain. The ends were cut back, 7 bases at V and 4 bases at J, with 11 bases in the middle. The CDR3 extends over 14 amino acids. The germline CDR1 and CDR2 sequences are LNHDA and SQIVND (reference sequence). The CDR3 is CASTATGYNSPLHF. The DNA for the CDR3 is TGTGCCAGTACCGCGACGGGTTATAATTCACCCCTCCACTTT. Together with reference TRBV19 and TRBJ1-6, the CDR3 gives the full variable domain: DGGITQSPKYLFRKEGQNVTLSCEQNLNHDAMYWYRQDPGQGLRLIYYSQIVNDFQKGDIAEGYSVSREKKESFPLTVTSAQKNPTAFYLCASTATGYNSPLHFGNGTRLTVT.

The DNA for the CDR3 is TGCGCCAGCAGCCCCAGAGCCGGGACAGGGGATCCTCCTGGCTATGGCTACACCTTC. Protein: CASSPRAGTGDPPGYGYTF. The chain uses TRBV4-1 and TRBJ1-2; 10 nucleotides line up with TRBD1. Trimming at V came to 4 bases and at J to 4 bases, leaving 18 bases not matched to a gene. Germline loops: CDR1 MGHRA, CDR2 YSYEKL. This CDR3 contains 19 residues.

The genes are TRBV21-1 and TRBJ2-2; TRBD2, the table's D call, was not compared with the DNA. TRBV21-1 is flagged as a pseudogene. The CDR3 extends over 12 amino acids. This CDR3 is CASSNNTGELFF. CDR3 DNA: TGTGCCAGCAGCAATAATACCGGGGAGCTGTTTTTT.

The chain is built from TRBV7-6 and TRBJ2-1, with TRBD2 identical over 7 bases. Germline V gene sequence: CDR1 SGHVS, CDR2 FNYEAQ. V was pared by 4 bases and J by 4 bases, with 7 bases of the junction left unmatched. The CDR3 extends over 15 amino acids. The DNA for the CDR3 is TGTGCCAGCAGCTCGGGACTACCGCCTTACAATGAGCAGTTCTTC. Translation gives CASSSGLPPYNEQFF.

This clone is categorized as medium-sized. The gene calls are TRBV7-9 and TRBJ1-2; no definite D call. Germline V gene lookup returns CDR1 SEHNR and CDR2 FQNEAQ (reference sequence). V was pared by 5 bases and J by 6 bases, with 19 bases between. CDR3 length: 15 residues. The CDR3 DNA follows: TGTGCCAGCAGCCCCCTGGTGACGGCGGATAATGGCTACACCTTC. This codes for CASSPLVTADNGYTF.

DNA of the CDR3: TGCGCCAGCAGCCAACCGACAGGGACCGATCAGCCCCAGCATTTT. Amino acid sequence: CASSQPTGTDQPQHF. The chain joins TRBV4-1 to TRBJ1-5; 7 bases are shared with TRBD1. Germline loops: CDR1 MGHRA, CDR2 YSYEKL. This CDR3 is built from 15 residues. Losses at the gene ends were 2 bases for V and 5 bases for J; bases not matched to a gene: 6.

This chain joins TRBV25-1 and TRBJ2-1; 10 bases agree with TRBD2. Unmatched junction bases numbered 9, after V lost 9 bases and J lost 4 bases. Germline CDR1 is MGHDK and CDR2 is SYGVNS. This CDR3 comprises 15 residues. CDR3 residues: CASERSGGPYNEQFF. The CDR3 bases are TGTGCCAGTGAGCGTAGCGGGGGGCCGTACAATGAGCAGTTCTTC.